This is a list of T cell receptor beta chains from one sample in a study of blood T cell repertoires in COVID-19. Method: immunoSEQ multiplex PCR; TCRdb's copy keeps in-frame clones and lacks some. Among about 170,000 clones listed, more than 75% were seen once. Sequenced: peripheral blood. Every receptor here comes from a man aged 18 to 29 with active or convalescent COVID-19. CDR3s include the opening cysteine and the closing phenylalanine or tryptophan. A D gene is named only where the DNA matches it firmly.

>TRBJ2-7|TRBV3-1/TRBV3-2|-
TGTGCCAGCAGCCCCTCCGGTGCCCCCGAGCAGTACTTC
CASSPSGAPEQYF
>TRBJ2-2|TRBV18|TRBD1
TGTGCCAGCTCACCAACAAAGGACAGGGCCACCGGGGAGCTGTTTTTT
CASSPTKDRATGELFF
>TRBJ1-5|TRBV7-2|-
TGTGCCAGCAGCTTAGTGGGGGGTGATCAGCCCCAGCATTTT
CASSLVGGDQPQHF
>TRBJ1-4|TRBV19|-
TGTGCCAGTAGCGGACGGTCGGACAGCTTTAATGAAAAACTGTTTTTT
CASSGRSDSFNEKLFF
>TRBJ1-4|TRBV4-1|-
TGCGCCAGCAGCCAAGGTCACGGAGAGAATGAAAAACTGTTTTTT
CASSQGHGENEKLFF
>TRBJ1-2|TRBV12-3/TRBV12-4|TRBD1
TGTGCCAGCACTACACAGGGGTTTTATGGCTACACCTTC
CASTTQGFYGYTF
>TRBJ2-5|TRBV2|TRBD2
TGTGCCAGCAGTGGACTAGCGGTTGAGACCCAGTACTTC
CASSGLAVETQYF
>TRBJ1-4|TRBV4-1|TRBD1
TGCGCCAGCAGGCAGACAGGGGTTGAAAAACTGTTTTTT
CASRQTGVEKLFF
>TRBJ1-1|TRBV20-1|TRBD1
TGCAGTGCTCCTCAGGGGGCTGGGGCTTTCTTT
CSAPQGAGAFF
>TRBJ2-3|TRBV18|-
TGTGCCAGCTCCCCCCAGGGCCTCACAGATACGCAGTATTTT
CASSPQGLTDTQYF